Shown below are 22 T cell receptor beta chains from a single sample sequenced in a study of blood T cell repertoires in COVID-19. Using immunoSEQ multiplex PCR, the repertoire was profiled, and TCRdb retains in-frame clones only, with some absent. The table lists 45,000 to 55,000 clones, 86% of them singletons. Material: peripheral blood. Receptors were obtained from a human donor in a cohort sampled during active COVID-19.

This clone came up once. Written as DNA, the CDR3 is TGCAGTGCTAGTGACACAACCTACGAGCAGTACTTC. It yields the protein CSASDTTYEQYF. This chain links TRBV20-1 with TRBJ2-7; D is ambiguous. Trimming shortened V by 3 bases and J by 2 bases, and 8 bases separated the two germline ends. CDR3 length equals 12 residues. CDR1 is DFQATT and CDR2 is SNEGSKA in the germline V gene (reference sequence).

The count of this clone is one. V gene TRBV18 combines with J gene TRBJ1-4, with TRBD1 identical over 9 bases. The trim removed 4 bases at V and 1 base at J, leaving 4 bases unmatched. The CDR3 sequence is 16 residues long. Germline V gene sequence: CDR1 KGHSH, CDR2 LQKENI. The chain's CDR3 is CASSRRGQGTNEKLFF. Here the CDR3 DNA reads TGTGCCAGCTCACGAAGGGGACAGGGAACTAATGAAAAACTGTTTTTT. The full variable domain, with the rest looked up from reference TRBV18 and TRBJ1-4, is NAGVMQNPRHLVRRRGQEARLRCSPMKGHSHVYWYRQLPEEGLKFMVYLQKENIIDESGMPKERFSAEFPKEGPSILRIQQVVRGDSAAYFCASSRRGQGTNEKLFFGSGTQLSVL.

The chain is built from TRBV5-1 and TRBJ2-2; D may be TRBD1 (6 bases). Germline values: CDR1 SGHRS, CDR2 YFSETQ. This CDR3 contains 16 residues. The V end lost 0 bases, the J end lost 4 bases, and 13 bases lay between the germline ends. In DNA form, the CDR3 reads TGCGCCAGCAGCTTGGACCACTCAGGGGTCACCGGGGAGCTGTTTTTT. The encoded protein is CASSLDHSGVTGELFF.

The CDR3 DNA sequence: TGCGCCAGCAGCCCTGCCCAAGCGACCCCCTACGAGCAGTACTTC. Its protein is CASSPAQATPYEQYF. The chain has TRBV4-1 and TRBJ2-7; unclear D gene. The CDR3 covers 15 residues. V lost 4 bases and J 2 bases, leaving 15 bases between the germline ends. From germline, CDR1 is MGHRA and CDR2 YSYEKL.

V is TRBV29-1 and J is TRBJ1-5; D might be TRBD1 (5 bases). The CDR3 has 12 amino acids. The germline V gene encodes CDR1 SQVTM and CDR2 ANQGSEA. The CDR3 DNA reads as TGCGCCGGGGGAGGAGGGCCCAAAAACCAGCATTTT. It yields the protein CAGGGGPKNQHF.

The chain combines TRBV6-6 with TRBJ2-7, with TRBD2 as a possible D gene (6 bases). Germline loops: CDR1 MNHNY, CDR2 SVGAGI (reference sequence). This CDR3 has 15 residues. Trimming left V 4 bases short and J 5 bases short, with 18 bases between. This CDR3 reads CASSSVTRVLDEQYF. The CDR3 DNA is TGTGCCAGCAGTTCAGTGACTAGGGTCCTCGACGAGCAGTACTTC.

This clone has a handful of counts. The CDR3 nucleotides are TGCGCCAGCAGCAATGCTCTACAGATGAACACTGAAGCTTTCTTT. Its translation: CASSNALQMNTEAFF. V usage is TRBV5-1 and J usage is TRBJ1-1, with D hard to call. Germline V gives CDR1 SGHRS, CDR2 YFSETQ. Trimming removed 4 bases at V and 0 bases at J, with 13 bases between. This CDR3 contains 15 residues.

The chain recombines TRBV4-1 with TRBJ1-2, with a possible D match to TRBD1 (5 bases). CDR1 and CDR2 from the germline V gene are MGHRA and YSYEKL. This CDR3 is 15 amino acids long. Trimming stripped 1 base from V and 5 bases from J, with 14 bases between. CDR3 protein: CASSQAVTVRYGYTF. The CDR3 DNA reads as TGCGCCAGCAGCCAAGCAGTGACAGTTAGGTATGGCTACACCTTC.

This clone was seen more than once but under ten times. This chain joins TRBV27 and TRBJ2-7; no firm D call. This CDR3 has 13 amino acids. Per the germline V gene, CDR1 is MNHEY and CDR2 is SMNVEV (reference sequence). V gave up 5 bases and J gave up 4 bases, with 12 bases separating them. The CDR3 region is CASSRDIRYEQYF. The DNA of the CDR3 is TGTGCCAGCAGTCGAGACATTCGATACGAGCAGTACTTC.

CDR3 DNA: TGTGCCAGCAGCGTAGGGCCAGGCTATAATGAAAAACTGTTTTTT. The encoded protein is CASSVGPGYNEKLFF. The J gene is TRBJ1-4, the V gene TRBV9; no reliable D call. The germline V and J ends were trimmed by 0 bases and 4 bases, with 10 bases remaining between them. CDR1 and CDR2 from the germline V gene are SGDLS and YYNGEE. This CDR3 is 15 amino acids long.

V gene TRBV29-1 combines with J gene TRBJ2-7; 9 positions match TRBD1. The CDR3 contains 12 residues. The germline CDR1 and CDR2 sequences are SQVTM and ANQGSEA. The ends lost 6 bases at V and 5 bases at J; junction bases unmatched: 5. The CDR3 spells CSVRDRVHEQYF. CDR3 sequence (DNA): TGCAGCGTGAGGGACAGGGTACACGAGCAGTACTTC.

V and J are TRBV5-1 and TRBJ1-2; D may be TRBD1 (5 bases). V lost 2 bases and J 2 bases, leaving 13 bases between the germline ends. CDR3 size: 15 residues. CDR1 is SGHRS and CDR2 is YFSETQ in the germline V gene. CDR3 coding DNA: TGCGCCAGCAGCTTTGACAGTTCACCCAACTATGGCTACACCTTC. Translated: CASSFDSSPNYGYTF.

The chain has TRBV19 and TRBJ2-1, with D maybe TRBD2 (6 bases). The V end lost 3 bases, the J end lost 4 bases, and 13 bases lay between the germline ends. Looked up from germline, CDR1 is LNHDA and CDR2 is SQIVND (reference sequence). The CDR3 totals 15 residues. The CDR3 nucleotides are TGTGCCAGTAGTATTGGGACTCGAACATACAATGAGCAGTTCTTC. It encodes CASSIGTRTYNEQFF.

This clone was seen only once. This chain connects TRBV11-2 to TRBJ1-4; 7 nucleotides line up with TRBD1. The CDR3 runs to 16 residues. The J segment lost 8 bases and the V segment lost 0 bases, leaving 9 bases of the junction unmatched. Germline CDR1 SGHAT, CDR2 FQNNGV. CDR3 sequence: CASSLERDRSWEKLFF. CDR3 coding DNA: TGTGCCAGCAGCTTAGAAAGGGACAGATCTTGGGAAAAACTGTTTTTT.

The CDR3 bases are TGCGCCAGCAGCCAGATCCGACTAGTTGCCTACAATGAGCAGTTCTTC. Its protein product is CASSQIRLVAYNEQFF. The rearrangement links TRBV4-1 to TRBJ2-1, with a tentative D call TRBD2 (6 bases). V was shortened by 3 bases and J by 2 bases, with 14 bases between the two germline ends. The CDR3 is 16 amino acids. Per germline, CDR1 MGHRA and CDR2 YSYEKL.

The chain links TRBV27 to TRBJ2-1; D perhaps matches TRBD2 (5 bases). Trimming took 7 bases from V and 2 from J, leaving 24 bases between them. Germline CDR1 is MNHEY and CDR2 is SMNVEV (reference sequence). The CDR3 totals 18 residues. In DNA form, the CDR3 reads TGTGCCAGCAATAACTGGGCTAGAGGGAGTGGGGCCTACAATGAGCAGTTCTTC. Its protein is CASNNWARGSGAYNEQFF.

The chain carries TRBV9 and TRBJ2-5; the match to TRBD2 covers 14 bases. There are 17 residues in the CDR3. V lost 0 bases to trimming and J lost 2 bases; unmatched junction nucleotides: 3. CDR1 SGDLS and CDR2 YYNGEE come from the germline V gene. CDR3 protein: CASSVEWTSGGQETQYF. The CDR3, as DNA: TGTGCCAGCAGCGTAGAATGGACTAGCGGGGGGCAAGAGACCCAGTACTTC.

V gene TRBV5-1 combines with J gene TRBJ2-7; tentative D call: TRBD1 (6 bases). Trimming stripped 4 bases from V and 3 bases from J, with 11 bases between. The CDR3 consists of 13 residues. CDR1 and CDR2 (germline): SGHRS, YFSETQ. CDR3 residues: CASSTNRVYEQYF. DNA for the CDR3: TGCGCCAGCAGCACGAACAGGGTCTACGAGCAGTACTTC.

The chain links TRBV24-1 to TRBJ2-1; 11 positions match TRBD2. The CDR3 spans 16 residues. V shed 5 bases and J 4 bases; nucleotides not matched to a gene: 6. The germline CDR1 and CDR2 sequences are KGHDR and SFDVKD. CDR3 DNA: TGTGCCACCAGTGTCGGGACTAGCGGCACGTACAATGAGCAGTTCTTC. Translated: CATSVGTSGTYNEQFF.

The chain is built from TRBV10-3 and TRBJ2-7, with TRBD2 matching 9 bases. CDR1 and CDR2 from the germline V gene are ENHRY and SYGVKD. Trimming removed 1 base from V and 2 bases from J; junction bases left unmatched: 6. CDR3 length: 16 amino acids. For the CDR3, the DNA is TGTGCCATCAGTGAGTTCGAGGGCGGGAGGGCCTACGAGCAGTACTTC. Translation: CAISEFEGGRAYEQYF.

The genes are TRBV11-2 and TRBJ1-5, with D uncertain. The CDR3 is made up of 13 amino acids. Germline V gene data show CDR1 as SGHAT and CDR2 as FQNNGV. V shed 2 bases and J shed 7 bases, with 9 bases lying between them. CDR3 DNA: TGTGCCAGCAGCTTACGGTCTCGCCAGCCCCAGCATTTT. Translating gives CASSLRSRQPQHF. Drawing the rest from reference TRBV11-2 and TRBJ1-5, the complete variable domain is EAGVAQSPRYKIIEKRQSVAFWCNPISGHATLYWYQQILGQGPKLLIQFQNNGVVDDSQLPKDRFSAERLKGVDSTLKIQPAKLEDSAVYLCASSLRSRQPQHFGDGTRLSIL.

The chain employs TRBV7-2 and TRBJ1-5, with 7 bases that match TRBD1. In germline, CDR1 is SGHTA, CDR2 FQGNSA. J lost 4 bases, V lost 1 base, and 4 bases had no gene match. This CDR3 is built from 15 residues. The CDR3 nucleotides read TGTGCCAGCAGCTTAGGGTCAGGGGGAAATCAGCCCCAGCATTTT. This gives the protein CASSLGSGGNQPQHF.